These 20 T cell receptor beta chains were all obtained from the same sample, sequenced in a study of cytomegalovirus exposure and HLA in healthy donors (dated 2017 in TCRdb). The library was obtained by the immunoSEQ multiplex PCR assay. For the multiplex PCR, a mixture combining 60 forward primers for TCR Vbeta segments and 13 reverse primers for TCR Jbeta segments was used. TCRdb's version of the immuneACCESS table is confined to in-frame rearrangements and falls short of the full clone set. An unresolved V gene accounts for under half of the shortfall where checked; the remainder is of unknown origin. The sample table shows about 110,000 clones, and about 86% are seen once. Roughly 2.2% of the sample is in the top ten clones. The sample comprised PBMCs. Receptors were obtained from a woman aged 25-40 years in good health and CMV-seronegative.

This chain links TRBV27 with TRBJ1-5, with unresolved D. Germline CDR1 MNHEY, CDR2 SMNVEV (reference sequence). The CDR3 has 15 residues. Trimming pared 2 bases from V and 4 bases from J, leaving 12 bases between. The chain's CDR3 is CASSLGSLGNQPQHF. CDR3 in DNA: TGTGCCAGCAGTTTAGGGTCCCTCGGGAATCAGCCCCAGCATTTT.

The CDR3 region is CASSFSGRATDTQYF. CDR3 DNA: TGCGCCAGCAGCTTTAGCGGAAGGGCCACAGATACGCAGTATTTT. The chain joins TRBV5-1 to TRBJ2-3; D may be TRBD2 (6 bases). Germline V gene sequence: CDR1 SGHRS, CDR2 YFSETQ. V gave up 2 bases and J gave up 2 bases, with 12 bases separating them. The CDR3 is 15 residues long.

The chain employs TRBV7-9 and TRBJ1-2; TRBD1 aligns across 10 bases. The V gene's germline CDR1 is SEHNR and CDR2 FQNEAQ (reference sequence). This CDR3 comprises 16 residues. J gave up 4 bases and V 3 bases, and 8 bases lay outside the gene matches. This CDR3 is CASSLSGTGAPYGYTF. The CDR3 DNA sequence: TGTGCCAGCAGCTTGTCCGGGACAGGGGCACCCTATGGCTACACCTTC.

This chain joins TRBV11-3 and TRBJ2-2; D unclear. With 1 base removed from V and 2 bases from J, the gap between germline ends came to 5 bases. This CDR3 spans 14 amino acids. Germline V gene sequence: CDR1 SGHNT, CDR2 YENEEA. CDR3 coding DNA: TGTGCCAGCAGCTTAGGAGCAAACACCGGGGAGCTGTTTTTT. Translating it yields CASSLGANTGELFF.

This chain uses TRBV19 with TRBJ2-2, with 10 bases aligning to TRBD2. The CDR3 runs 16 residues. J was trimmed by 3 bases and V by 6 bases; bases with no gene match: 7. CDR1 and CDR2 (germline): LNHDA, SQIVND (reference sequence). The CDR3 region is CASRSRLAGYTGELFF. The CDR3 nucleotides read TGTGCCAGTAGATCACGACTAGCGGGTTACACCGGGGAGCTGTTTTTT.

The chain uses TRBV28 and TRBJ2-3; tentative D call: TRBD1 (6 bases). Between the trimmed V and J ends, which lost 1 base and 4 bases, there was a span of 9 bases. The CDR3 consists of 14 residues. From germline, CDR1 is MDHEN and CDR2 SYDVKM. The CDR3 DNA reads as TGTGCCAGCAGTTTATTGGGGGCCGCAGATACGCAGTATTTT. This encodes CASSLLGAADTQYF.

The chain employs TRBV5-1 and TRBJ2-1; 11 bases are shared with TRBD2. Germline V CDR1 and CDR2: SGHRS, YFSETQ. Trimming removed 4 bases from V and 10 bases from J; junction bases left unmatched: 7. CDR3 length equals 14 residues. The CDR3 reads CASSTGTSGSEQFF. The CDR3 DNA reads TGCGCCAGCAGCACCGGGACTAGCGGTAGCGAGCAGTTCTTC.

This clone was detected only once. CDR3 nucleotides: TGCGCCAGCAGGCTGAATAGCGGGAGAGACTACAATGAGCAGTTCTTC. This sequence encodes CASRLNSGRDYNEQFF. V is TRBV5-1 and J is TRBJ2-1, with 9 bases lining up with TRBD2. Trimming cost V 5 bases and J 3 bases; bases outside gene matches: 9. Germline CDR1 is SGHRS and CDR2 is YFSETQ. CDR3 size: 16 residues.

The chain links TRBV9 to TRBJ2-7; 11 nucleotides agree with TRBD1. Looked up from germline, CDR1 is SGDLS and CDR2 is YYNGEE. The CDR3 contains 16 residues. The ends lost 3 bases at V and 4 bases at J; junction bases unmatched: 9. CDR3 DNA sequence: TGTGCCAGCAGCGCTACCGGACAGGGGGCTGTGTACGAGCAGTACTTC. Its translation is CASSATGQGAVYEQYF.

This chain connects TRBV19 to TRBJ2-7; possibly TRBD2 for D (6 bases). CDR1 is LNHDA and CDR2 is SQIVND in the germline V gene (reference sequence). The V end lost 0 bases, the J end lost 2 bases, and 11 bases lay between the germline ends. CDR3 length: 15 amino acids. This CDR3 is CASSIDPGLTYEQYF. In DNA form, the CDR3 reads TGTGCCAGTAGTATAGATCCCGGACTAACCTACGAGCAGTACTTC.

This clone showed up just once. V usage is TRBV10-1 and J usage is TRBJ2-5; 7 bases are a match to TRBD2. V lost 4 bases, J lost 3 bases, and 2 bases stayed unmatched. The CDR3 runs 13 residues. CDR1 and CDR2 from the germline V gene are WNHNN and SYGVQD (reference sequence). The CDR3 region is CASSAGTKETQYF. The CDR3 DNA sequence: TGCGCCAGCAGTGCCGGGACTAAAGAGACCCAGTACTTC.

The V call is TRBV28, the J call TRBJ1-1; D unclear. CDR1 is MDHEN and CDR2 is SYDVKM in the germline V gene. Trimming cost V 2 bases and J 7 bases, with 8 bases left between them. This CDR3 has 12 amino acids. The CDR3 loop is CASSLVISEAFF. CDR3 nucleotides: TGTGCCAGCAGTTTAGTAATCAGTGAAGCTTTCTTT.

V gene TRBV19 combines with J gene TRBJ1-5, with a possible D match to TRBD1 (6 bases). CDR3 length: 14 amino acids. V dropped 7 bases and J dropped 7 bases, with 17 bases sitting between them. The germline V gene has CDR1 LNHDA and CDR2 SQIVND (reference sequence). CDR3 sequence reads: CASNGGQLNQPQHF. CDR3 nucleotides: TGTGCCAGTAATGGGGGCCAGCTTAACCAGCCCCAGCATTTT.

The rearrangement uses TRBV10-2 and TRBJ2-1; 13 bases agree with TRBD2. Trimming removed 5 bases from V and 3 bases from J; junction bases left unmatched: 13. The CDR3 is made up of 19 amino acids. Per germline, CDR1 WSHSY and CDR2 SAAADI. The CDR3 is CASSLPTSGRAGGYNEQFF. The CDR3 DNA sequence: TGCGCCAGCAGTCTACCCACTAGCGGGAGGGCCGGGGGCTACAATGAGCAGTTCTTC.

The J gene is TRBJ2-3, the V gene TRBV28; TRBD1 aligns across 9 bases. The CDR3 runs 15 residues. J lost 3 bases, V lost 5 bases, and 6 bases had no gene match. Germline loops: CDR1 MDHEN, CDR2 SYDVKM. CDR3 DNA sequence: TGTGCCAGCAGTCTCCGGGACAGGGCTACAGATACGCAGTATTTT. Protein sequence: CASSLRDRATDTQYF.

As regards this clone: One end of the junction does not line up with germline, which may come from a read error. The chain couples TRBV7-7 to TRBJ2-2; tentative D call: TRBD2 (6 bases). The CDR3 has 14 residues. Germline values: CDR1 SSHAT, CDR2 FNYEAQ (reference sequence). This CDR3 is CASSLGGRAGELFF. The CDR3 DNA is TGTGCTAGCAGCTTAGGAGGGAGAGCCGGGGAGCTGTTTTTT.

This chain uses TRBV7-9 with TRBJ2-5; possible D gene TRBD1, 5 bases. The V gene's germline CDR1 is SEHNR and CDR2 FQNEAQ (reference sequence). The V end lost 3 bases, the J end lost 1 base, and 12 bases lay between the germline ends. This CDR3 is 15 amino acids long. The CDR3 DNA reads TGTGCCAGCAGCTTCACAGGCGCACCCCAAGAGACCCAGTACTTC. Translated, it gives CASSFTGAPQETQYF.

V gene TRBV5-1 combines with J gene TRBJ2-7; the D is unclear. Per the germline V gene, CDR1 is SGHRS and CDR2 is YFSETQ. CDR3 length: 12 amino acids. Trimming stripped 0 bases from V and 3 bases from J, with 4 bases between. The CDR3 DNA sequence: TGCGCCAGCAGCTTGGGCTACTACGAGCAGTACTTC. Encoded protein: CASSLGYYEQYF.

The CDR3 sequence: CASSEVGTGKETQYF. CDR3 in DNA: TGTGCCAGCAGTGAAGTTGGGACAGGGAAAGAGACCCAGTACTTC. The rearrangement uses TRBV25-1 and TRBJ2-5, with TRBD1 matching over 9 bases. The J segment lost 3 bases and the V segment lost 2 bases, leaving 4 bases of the junction unmatched. This CDR3 contains 15 residues. The germline V gene encodes CDR1 MGHDK and CDR2 SYGVNS. Full variable domain (missing parts from reference TRBV25-1 and TRBJ2-5): EADIYQTPRYLVIGTGKKITLECSQTMGHDKMYWYQQDPGMELHLIHYSYGVNSTEKGDLSSESTVSRIRTEHFPLTLESARPSHTSQYLCASSEVGTGKETQYFGPGTRLLVL.

V is TRBV5-5 and J is TRBJ2-3; 14 bases are shared with TRBD2. CDR1 is SGHKS, CDR2 YYEKEE, per germline (reference sequence). The CDR3 covers 15 residues. J was trimmed by 10 bases and V by 3 bases; bases with no gene match: 7. The CDR3 DNA follows: TGTGCCAGCAGCTCGGGACTAGCGGGAGAAGGGTCGCAGTATTTT. Amino acids: CASSSGLAGEGSQYF.